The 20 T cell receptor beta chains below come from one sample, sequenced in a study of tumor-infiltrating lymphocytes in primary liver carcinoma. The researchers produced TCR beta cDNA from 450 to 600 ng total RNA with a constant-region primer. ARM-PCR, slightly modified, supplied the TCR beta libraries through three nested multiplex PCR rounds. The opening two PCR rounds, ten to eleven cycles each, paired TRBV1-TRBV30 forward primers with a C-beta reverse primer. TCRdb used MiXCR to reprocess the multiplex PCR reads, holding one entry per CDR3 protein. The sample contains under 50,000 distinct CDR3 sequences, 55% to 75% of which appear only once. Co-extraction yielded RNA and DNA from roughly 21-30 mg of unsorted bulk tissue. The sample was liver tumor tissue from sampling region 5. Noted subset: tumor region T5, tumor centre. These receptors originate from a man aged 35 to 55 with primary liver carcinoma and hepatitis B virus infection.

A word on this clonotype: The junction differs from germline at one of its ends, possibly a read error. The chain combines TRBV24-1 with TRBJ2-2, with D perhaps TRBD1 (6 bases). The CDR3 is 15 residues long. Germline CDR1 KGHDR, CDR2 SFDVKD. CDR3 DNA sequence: TGTGCCACCAGTGATTTATCCAGGGACACCGGGGAGCTGATTTTT. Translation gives CATSDLSRDTGELIF.

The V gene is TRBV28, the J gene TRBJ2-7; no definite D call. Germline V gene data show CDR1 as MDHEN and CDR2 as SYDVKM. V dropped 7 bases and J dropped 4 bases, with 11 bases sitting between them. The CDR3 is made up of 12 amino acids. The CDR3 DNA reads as TGTGCCAGCACTTCTCTCCTTTACGAGCAGTACTTC. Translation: CASTSLLYEQYF.

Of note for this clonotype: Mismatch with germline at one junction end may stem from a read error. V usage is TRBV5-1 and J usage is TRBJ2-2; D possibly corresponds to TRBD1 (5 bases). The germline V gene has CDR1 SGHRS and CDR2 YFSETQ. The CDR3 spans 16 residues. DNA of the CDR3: TGCACCAGCAGTCTATTAGGGCAGGGGAACACCGGGGAGCTGTTTTTT. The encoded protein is CTSSLLGQGNTGELFF.

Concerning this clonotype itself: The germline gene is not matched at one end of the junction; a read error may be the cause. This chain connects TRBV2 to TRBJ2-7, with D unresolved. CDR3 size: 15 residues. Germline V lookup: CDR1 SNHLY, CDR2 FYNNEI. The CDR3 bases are TGTGCCAGCAGTGAAGAGACCCCCAACACCTACCAGCAGTACTTC. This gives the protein CASSEETPNTYQQYF.

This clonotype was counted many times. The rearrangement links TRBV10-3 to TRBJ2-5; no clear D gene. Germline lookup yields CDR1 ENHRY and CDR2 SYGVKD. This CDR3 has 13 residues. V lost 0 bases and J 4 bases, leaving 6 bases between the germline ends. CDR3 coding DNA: TGTGCCATCAGTGAGTCGGCAGGAGAGACCCAGTACTTC. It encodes CAISESAGETQYF.

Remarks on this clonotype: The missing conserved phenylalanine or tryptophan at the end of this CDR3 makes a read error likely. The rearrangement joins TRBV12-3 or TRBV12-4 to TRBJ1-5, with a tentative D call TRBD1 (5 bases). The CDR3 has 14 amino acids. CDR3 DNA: TGTACCAGCAACCTGGGAGGGGTCGATCAGCCCCAGCATTCT. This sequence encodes CTSNLGGVDQPQHS.

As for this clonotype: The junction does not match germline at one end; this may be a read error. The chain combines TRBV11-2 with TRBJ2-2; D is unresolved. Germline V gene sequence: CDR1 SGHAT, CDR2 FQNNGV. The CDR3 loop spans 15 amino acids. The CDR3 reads CVSSLRPENTGELFF. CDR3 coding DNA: TGTGTCAGCAGTTTACGGCCGGAGAACACAGGGGAGCTGTTTTTT.

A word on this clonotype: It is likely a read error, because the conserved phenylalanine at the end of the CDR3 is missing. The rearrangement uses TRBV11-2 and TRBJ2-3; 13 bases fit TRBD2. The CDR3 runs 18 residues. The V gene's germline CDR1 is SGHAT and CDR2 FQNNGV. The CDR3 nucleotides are TGTGCCAGCAGCTTAACTACTAGCGGGAGGGCTGGGCGAGATATGCAGTATTCT. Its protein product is CASSLTTSGRAGRDMQYS.

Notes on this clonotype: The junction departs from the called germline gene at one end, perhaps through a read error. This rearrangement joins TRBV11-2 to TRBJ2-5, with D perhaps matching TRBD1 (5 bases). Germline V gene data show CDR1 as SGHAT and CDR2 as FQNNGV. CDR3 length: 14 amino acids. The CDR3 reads CASSLVTARETQYF. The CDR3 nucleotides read TGTGCTAGCAGCTTAGTGACAGCGCGAGAGACCCAGTACTTC.

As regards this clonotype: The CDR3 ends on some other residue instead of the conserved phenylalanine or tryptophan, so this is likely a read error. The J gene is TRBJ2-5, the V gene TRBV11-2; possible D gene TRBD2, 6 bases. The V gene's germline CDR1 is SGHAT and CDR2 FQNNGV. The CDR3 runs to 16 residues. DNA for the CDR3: TGTACCAGCAGACCCCGGGACTCGGCCCACCAAGAGACCCAGTACTCA. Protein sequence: CTSRPRDSAHQETQYS.

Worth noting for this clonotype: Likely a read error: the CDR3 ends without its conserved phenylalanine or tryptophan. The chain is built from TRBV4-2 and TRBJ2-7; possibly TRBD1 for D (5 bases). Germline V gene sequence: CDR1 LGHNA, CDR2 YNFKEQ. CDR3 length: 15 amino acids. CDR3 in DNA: TGTGCCAGCAGTCAAGAACGGACAAGATCCTACGAGCAGTACTTA. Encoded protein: CASSQERTRSYEQYL.

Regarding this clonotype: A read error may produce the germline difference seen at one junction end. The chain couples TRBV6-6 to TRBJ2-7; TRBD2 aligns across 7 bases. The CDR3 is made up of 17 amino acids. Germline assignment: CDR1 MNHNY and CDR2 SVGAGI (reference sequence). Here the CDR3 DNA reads TGTGCCAGCGGTTATCCAATAGCGGGCCCAAGCTCCTACGAGCAGTACTTC. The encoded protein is CASGYPIAGPSSYEQYF.

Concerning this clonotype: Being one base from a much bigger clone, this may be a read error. As DNA, the CDR3 is TGCGCCAGCAGTGAGTCGGTGCCGGGACTCGCCTACGGGCAGTACTTC. It specifies CASSESVPGLAYGQYF. The chain employs TRBV10-2 and TRBJ2-7, with D possibly matching TRBD2 (6 bases). Germline loops: CDR1 WSHSY, CDR2 SAAADI. The CDR3 spans 16 residues.

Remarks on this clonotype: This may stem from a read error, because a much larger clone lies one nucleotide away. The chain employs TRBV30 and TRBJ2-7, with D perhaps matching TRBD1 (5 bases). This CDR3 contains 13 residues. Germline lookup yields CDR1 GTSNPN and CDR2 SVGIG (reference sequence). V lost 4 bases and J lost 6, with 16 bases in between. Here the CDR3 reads CAWNREGDREQYF. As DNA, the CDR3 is TGTGCCTGGAATAGGGAAGGGGATCGCGAGCAGTACTTC.

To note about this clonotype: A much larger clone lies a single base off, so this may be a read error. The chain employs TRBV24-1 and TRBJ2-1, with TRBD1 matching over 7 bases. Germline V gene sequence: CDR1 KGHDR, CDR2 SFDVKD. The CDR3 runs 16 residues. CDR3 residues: CGTSPPRTGARNEQFF. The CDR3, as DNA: TGTGGCACCAGTCCTCCGAGGACAGGAGCACGCAATGAGCAGTTCTTC.

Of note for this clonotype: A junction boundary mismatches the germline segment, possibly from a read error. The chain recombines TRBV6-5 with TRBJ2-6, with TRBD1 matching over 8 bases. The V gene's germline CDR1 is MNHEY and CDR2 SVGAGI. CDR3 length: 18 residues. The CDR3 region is CTISLWTGMKVGANVLTF. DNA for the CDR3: TGTACCATCAGTCTTTGGACAGGGATGAAAGTTGGGGCCAACGTTCTGACTTTC.

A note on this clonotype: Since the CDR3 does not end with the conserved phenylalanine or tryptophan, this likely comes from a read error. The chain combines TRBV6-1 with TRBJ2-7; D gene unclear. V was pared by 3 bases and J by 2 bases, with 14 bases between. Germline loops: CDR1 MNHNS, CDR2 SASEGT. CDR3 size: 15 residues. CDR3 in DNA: TGTGCCAGCAGTGAGAACTGGCATCCCACCTACGAGCAGTACTTA. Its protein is CASSENWHPTYEQYL.

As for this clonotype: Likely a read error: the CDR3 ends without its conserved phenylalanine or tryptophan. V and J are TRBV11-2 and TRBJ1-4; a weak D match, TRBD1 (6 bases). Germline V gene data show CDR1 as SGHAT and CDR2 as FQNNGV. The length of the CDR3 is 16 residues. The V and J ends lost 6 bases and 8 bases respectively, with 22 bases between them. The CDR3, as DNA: TGTGCCAGCAGTCTAAATGGTCCAGGGGCAGGAGAAAAACTGTTTTGT. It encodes CASSLNGPGAGEKLFC.

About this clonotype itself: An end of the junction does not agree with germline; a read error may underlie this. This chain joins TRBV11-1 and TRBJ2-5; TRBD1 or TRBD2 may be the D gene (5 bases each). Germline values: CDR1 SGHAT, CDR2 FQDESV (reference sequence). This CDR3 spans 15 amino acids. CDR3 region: CASSLEARPHGTQCF. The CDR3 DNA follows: TGTGCCAGCAGCTTAGAGGCCAGGCCCCACGGGACCCAGTGCTTC.

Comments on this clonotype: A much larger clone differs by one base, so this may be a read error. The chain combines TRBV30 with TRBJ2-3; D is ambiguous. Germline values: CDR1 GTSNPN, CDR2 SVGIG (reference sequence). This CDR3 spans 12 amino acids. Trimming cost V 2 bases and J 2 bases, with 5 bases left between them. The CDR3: CAWSSFTDTQYF. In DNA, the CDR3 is TGTGCCTGGAGTAGCTTCACAGATACGCAGTATTTT.